A single sample is the source of the 3 T cell receptor beta chains below, sequenced in a study of OX40 agonist ivuxolimab in advanced cancers. Method: immunoSEQ multiplex PCR; TCRdb's copy keeps in-frame clones and lacks some. Of some 50,000 clones listed, around 91% were seen once; the top ten hold 12%. The source was CD4+ or CD8+ T cells sorted from blood, collected in a trial of the OX40 agonist ivuxolimab. Source of these receptors: an adult with an advanced solid tumor such as melanoma, head and neck, liver or kidney cancer.

V gene TRBV6-5 combines with J gene TRBJ2-5, with TRBD2 matching over 8 bases. The CDR3 length is 16 residues. Germline trimming cut 1 base from V and 4 bases from J; bases unmatched to any gene: 8. The germline V gene encodes CDR1 MNHEY and CDR2 SVGAGI. The chain's CDR3 is CASSYYDPAGGETQYF. In nucleotides, the CDR3 is TGTGCCAGCAGTTACTATGACCCCGCGGGAGGAGAGACCCAGTACTTC.

This clone was observed a few times. This chain connects TRBV19 to TRBJ1-5, with D possibly TRBD1 on 5 matching bases. The CDR3 has 14 residues. The germline V and J ends were trimmed by 10 bases and 0 bases, with 13 bases remaining between them. Germline CDR1 and CDR2: LNHDA and SQIVND (reference sequence). The CDR3 loop reads CATDSEYSNQPQHF. CDR3 bases: TGTGCCACCGACAGCGAGTATAGCAATCAGCCCCAGCATTTT. Together with reference TRBV19 and TRBJ1-5, the CDR3 gives the full variable domain: DGGITQSPKYLFRKEGQNVTLSCEQNLNHDAMYWYRQDPGQGLRLIYYSQIVNDFQKGDIAEGYSVSREKKESFPLTVTSAQKNPTAFYLCATDSEYSNQPQHFGDGTRLSIL.

This chain links TRBV9 with TRBJ2-2; D is possibly TRBD1 or TRBD2 (5 bases each). V was clipped by 5 bases and J by 7 bases, with 12 bases between them. Germline CDR1 SGDLS, CDR2 YYNGEE. The CDR3 sequence is 13 residues long. The DNA of the CDR3 is TGTGCCAGCAGTATCTGGGGGAGCGGGGAGCTGTTTTTT. This gives the protein CASSIWGSGELFF.